This is a list of T cell receptor beta chains from one sample in a study of OX40 agonist ivuxolimab in advanced cancers. Libraries were prepared by immunoSEQ multiplex PCR; TCRdb keeps only in-frame clonotypes and omits some of them. The data hold under 40,000 clones, with 80% to 95% observed a single time. The sequenced sample was CD4+ or CD8+ T cells sorted from blood, obtained in a trial of the OX40 agonist ivuxolimab. These receptors all come from an adult with an advanced solid tumor such as melanoma, head and neck, liver or kidney cancer. Each CDR3 is given with its conserved first and last residue. Fields, in order: V gene, J gene, D gene, clone size, CDR3 protein, CDR3 DNA. The D gene is left open where the match is weak. Not every row has a clone size; where given, it reads once, few, many or a size class.

TRBV10-3	TRBJ2-1	NA	NA	CATAWDDNEQFF	TGTGCCACCGCTTGGGACGACAATGAGCAGTTCTTC
TRBV28	TRBJ1-3	NA	NA	CASSEDQGYSGNTIYF	TGTGCCAGCAGTGAGGACCAGGGTTACTCTGGAAACACCATATATTTT
TRBV5-8	TRBJ2-6	NA	NA	CASSYKVSGANVLTF	TGTGCCAGCAGCTACAAGGTCTCTGGGGCCAACGTCCTGACTTTC
TRBV19	TRBJ1-1	NA	NA	CASSEQGGNTEAFF	TGTGCCAGTAGTGAACAAGGGGGGAACACTGAAGCTTTCTTT
TRBV19	TRBJ2-7	TRBD1	once	CASSSGQGYEQYF	TGTGCCAGTAGTAGCGGACAGGGGTACGAGCAGTACTTC
TRBV6-4	TRBJ2-3	TRBD2	NA	CASSEEAGAMHTQYF	TGTGCCAGCAGTGAGGAAGCGGGGGCCATGCATACGCAGTATTTT
TRBV14	TRBJ2-3	NA	NA	CASSQVLVSAKNTQYF	TGTGCCAGCAGCCAAGTACTAGTTAGCGCGAAGAATACGCAGTATTTT
TRBV21-1	TRBJ2-5	NA	NA	CASSKVGDRGKTQYF	TGTGCCAGCAGCAAAGTCGGGGACAGGGGGAAGACCCAGTACTTC
TRBV7-9	TRBJ2-1	TRBD1	NA	CASRGQGASYNEQFF	TGTGCCAGCAGGGGACAGGGGGCCTCCTACAATGAGCAGTTCTTC
TRBV28	TRBJ1-6	NA	NA	CASSSVDSPLHF	TGTGCCAGCAGTTCGGTGGATTCACCCCTCCACTTT
TRBV27	TRBJ2-1	TRBD2	NA	CASARLLAGGPYYNEQFF	TGTGCCAGCGCCCGATTACTAGCGGGAGGCCCCTACTACAATGAGCAGTTCTTC
TRBV27	TRBJ1-2	NA	NA	CATHGQNYGYTF	TGTGCCACCCACGGACAGAACTATGGCTACACCTTC
TRBV28	TRBJ2-7	NA	NA	CASKGGLPTYEQYF	TGTGCCAGTAAAGGGGGTCTACCCACCTACGAGCAGTACTTC
TRBV27	TRBJ1-1	TRBD1	NA	CASRVTGGGEAFF	TGTGCCAGCAGGGTGACAGGGGGAGGTGAAGCTTTCTTT
TRBV11-2	TRBJ2-1	TRBD2	NA	CASSLSAGGQNEQFF	TGTGCCAGCAGCTTATCAGCGGGGGGGCAAAATGAGCAGTTCTTC
TRBV19	TRBJ2-2	NA	NA	CASNQGPYTGELFF	TGTGCCAGTAACCAAGGACCCTACACCGGGGAGCTGTTTTTT
TRBV28	TRBJ1-5	TRBD1	few	CASSHFRDRQPQHF	TGTGCCAGCAGCCACTTTCGGGACAGACAGCCCCAGCATTTT
TRBV7-8	TRBJ2-7	TRBD1	NA	CASSPRQGPSSEQYF	TGTGCCAGCAGCCCTCGACAGGGACCATCCTCCGAGCAGTACTTC
TRBV7-9	TRBJ1-1	NA	NA	CASSPSRSEAFF	TGTGCCAGCAGCCCTAGCCGTTCTGAAGCTTTCTTT
TRBV6-5	TRBJ2-2	NA	NA	CASSYGQGNTGELFF	TGTGCCAGCAGTTATGGCCAGGGGAACACCGGGGAGCTGTTTTTT
TRBV4-3	TRBJ2-7	NA	medium-sized	CASSLRLQAQAYEQYF	TGCGCCAGCAGCCTAAGACTACAGGCTCAAGCCTACGAGCAGTACTTC
TRBV4-2	TRBJ1-1	NA	once	CASSPEAGIYEAFF	TGTGCCAGCAGCCCGGAGGCCGGGATCTATGAAGCTTTCTTT
TRBV6-5	TRBJ2-5	NA	NA	CASSYSGVETQYF	TGTGCCAGCAGTTACTCGGGCGTAGAGACCCAGTACTTC
TRBV2	TRBJ1-1	NA	NA	CASRGGDTEAFF	TGTGCCAGCAGGGGGGGGGACACTGAAGCTTTCTTT
TRBV21-1	TRBJ1-3	NA	NA	CASRTPDRAGNTIYF	TGTGCCAGCAGGACCCCTGACAGGGCTGGAAACACCATATATTTT
TRBV7-2	TRBJ2-7	NA	once	CASSLVFYEQYF	TGTGCCAGCAGCTTAGTTTTCTACGAGCAGTACTTC
TRBV6-1	TRBJ2-3	TRBD2	few	CASSEVAGGTDTQYF	TGTGCCAGCAGTGAGGTAGCGGGGGGCACAGATACGCAGTATTTT
TRBV7-6	TRBJ2-3	TRBD1	once	CASSLTGITDTQYF	TGTGCCAGCAGCTTGACAGGGATCACAGATACGCAGTATTTT
TRBV9	TRBJ2-1	NA	NA	CASSVYRDGNEQFF	TGTGCCAGCAGCGTATACAGGGATGGCAATGAGCAGTTCTTC
TRBV7-6	TRBJ2-1	NA	NA	CASSLGGGWSYNEQFF	TGTGCCAGCAGCTTGGGAGGGGGCTGGTCCTACAATGAGCAGTTCTTC
TRBV6-1	TRBJ1-2	NA	NA	CASRYGGGYTF	TGTGCCAGCAGATACGGTGGTGGCTACACCTTC
TRBV19	TRBJ1-1	NA	NA	CASSPGLNTEAFF	TGTGCCAGTAGCCCAGGATTGAACACTGAAGCTTTCTTT
TRBV7-9	TRBJ2-7	NA	NA	CASFNDRTYEQYF	TGTGCCAGCTTCAACGACCGTACCTACGAGCAGTACTTC
TRBV6-6	TRBJ2-6	NA	NA	CASKSAGANVLTF	TGTGCCAGCAAATCGGCCGGGGCCAACGTCCTGACTTTC
TRBV27	TRBJ1-2	NA	NA	CASGPHQGGYGYTF	TGTGCCAGCGGCCCTCATCAGGGCGGGTATGGCTACACCTTC
TRBV29-1	TRBJ2-3	TRBD1	NA	CSVEEGQGTDTQYF	TGCAGCGTTGAAGAGGGACAGGGCACAGATACGCAGTATTTT
TRBV28	TRBJ1-2	TRBD1	few	CASSPPGQGNYGYTF	TGTGCCAGCAGTCCGCCGGGACAGGGTAACTATGGCTACACCTTC
TRBV7-9	TRBJ2-7	TRBD2	few	CASSWTGTRYEQYF	TGTGCCAGCAGCTGGACCGGGACTAGGTACGAGCAGTACTTC
TRBV11-2	TRBJ2-7	TRBD1	NA	CASSLGDRGYEQYF	TGTGCCAGCAGCTTAGGGGACAGGGGATACGAGCAGTACTTC
TRBV28	TRBJ2-7	TRBD2	NA	CASRGLAGGSHEQYF	TGTGCCAGCAGGGGACTAGCGGGAGGTTCCCACGAGCAGTACTTC
TRBV2	TRBJ1-1	NA	few	CASSEGPAYTEAFF	TGTGCCAGCAGTGAAGGCCCAGCTTACACTGAAGCTTTCTTT
TRBV7-6	TRBJ2-5	NA	NA	CASSAGGEETQYF	TGTGCCAGCAGCGCCGGGGGCGAAGAGACCCAGTACTTC
TRBV7-2	TRBJ2-7	NA	once	CASSPYLPYEQYF	TGTGCCAGCAGCCCCTATCTCCCATACGAGCAGTACTTC
TRBV5-1	TRBJ2-5	TRBD1	NA	CASSRTTGGGETQYF	TGCGCCAGCAGCCGGACGACAGGGGGCGGGGAGACCCAGTACTTC
TRBV6-1	TRBJ2-7	NA	NA	CASSYGASYEQYF	TGTGCCAGCAGTTATGGGGCCTCCTACGAGCAGTACTTC
TRBV4-1	TRBJ2-1	TRBD1	NA	CASSLGPGQGINNEQFF	TGCGCCAGCAGCCTAGGCCCCGGACAGGGGATTAACAATGAGCAGTTCTTC
TRBV19	TRBJ2-1	TRBD1	NA	CASGQVQGFHEQFF	TGTGCCAGTGGCCAAGTACAGGGGTTCCATGAGCAGTTCTTC
TRBV11-2	TRBJ2-2	NA	NA	CASSWSLGAGELFF	TGTGCCAGCAGTTGGTCCCTAGGCGCCGGGGAGCTGTTTTTT
TRBV27	TRBJ2-4	NA	NA	CASSYIGYANIQYF	TGTGCCAGCAGTTATATAGGTTATGCAAACATTCAGTACTTC
TRBV6-7	TRBJ1-5	TRBD1	once	CASSRRRDRRENQPQHF	TGTGCCAGCAGCCGACGGCGGGACAGAAGGGAAAATCAGCCCCAGCATTTT